The 26 T cell receptor beta chains below come from one sample, sequenced in a study of CD8+CD57+ T cells in acquired aplastic anemia. Profiles of TCR beta VDJ and CDR3 were generated from a genomic DNA template. TCRdb ran MiXCR on the reads and lists one entry per CDR3 protein. Of a few hundred thousand distinct CDR3 sequences in the sample, around 60% were seen once. Sequenced: sorted CD4+, CD8+, or CD8+CD57+ T cells (not recorded which) from PBMCs. Every receptor here comes from a human donor in good health.

To note about this clonotype: Sequence at one end of the junction differs from germline and may be a read error. The rearrangement uses TRBV7-8 and TRBJ1-2, with a weak D call TRBD1 (5 bases). The CDR3 contains 15 residues. Germline V CDR1 and CDR2: SGHVS, FQNEAQ. CDR3 protein: CASSLLPGPIYGYTF. The CDR3 nucleotides are TGTGCCAGCAGCTTATTACCGGGGCCTATCTATGGCTACACCTTT.

The rearrangement links TRBV29-1 to TRBJ2-7, with D unclear. Trimming cost V 5 bases and J 4 bases, with 9 bases left between them. The CDR3 contains 11 residues. CDR1 and CDR2 (germline): SQVTM, ANQGSEA. In nucleotides, the CDR3 is TGCAGCGTTCGAATACAGTACGAGCAGTACTTC. Translation gives CSVRIQYEQYF.

With regard to this clonotype: The junction shows a germline mismatch at one end, possibly a read error. This chain uses TRBV11-3 with TRBJ1-5; TRBD1 might be the D (6 bases). This CDR3 spans 15 amino acids. Germline V gives CDR1 SGHNT, CDR2 YENEEA. CDR3 residues: CASSPRGADNEPQHF. The CDR3 nucleotides are TGTGCCAGCAGCCCACGGGGGGCGGACAATGAGCCCCAGCATTTT.

This clonotype appeared once. V usage is TRBV7-2 and J usage is TRBJ2-3; D possibly matches TRBD1 or TRBD2 (5 bases each). Germline V gene lookup returns CDR1 SGHTA and CDR2 FQGNSA. The V and J ends lost 4 bases and 0 bases respectively, with 8 bases between them. The CDR3 runs to 14 residues. The CDR3 DNA reads TGTGCCAGCAGCTGGGGGAGTAGCACAGATACGCAGTATTTT. As protein: CASSWGSSTDTQYF.

This clonotype occurred many times. This sequence joins TRBV6-6 and TRBJ2-1, with D possibly TRBD2 on 5 matching bases. This CDR3 comprises 12 residues. Germline V lookup: CDR1 MNHNY, CDR2 SVGAGI (reference sequence). Trimming stripped 5 bases from V and 10 bases from J, with 12 bases between. CDR3 nucleotide sequence: TGTGCCAGCAGTCCCTCCGGGGAGGAGCAGTTCTTC. Translated: CASSPSGEEQFF.

This sequence joins TRBV7-2 and TRBJ2-3; D is unclear. V lost 3 bases, J lost 0 bases, and 7 bases lay in between. This CDR3 spans 14 amino acids. Germline CDR1 and CDR2: SGHTA and FQGNSA. The CDR3 reads CASSFFGSTDTQYF. CDR3 in DNA: TGTGCCAGCAGCTTTTTTGGGAGCACAGATACGCAGTATTTT. Drawing the rest from reference TRBV7-2 and TRBJ2-3, the complete variable domain is GAGVSQSPSNKVTEKGKDVELRCDPISGHTALYWYRQSLGQGLEFLIYFQGNSAPDKSGLPSDRFSAERTGGSVSTLTIQRTQQEDSAVYLCASSFFGSTDTQYFGPGTRLTVL.

This clonotype was recorded many times. This sequence joins TRBV7-9 and TRBJ2-7; the D gene is possibly TRBD1 (6 bases). Trimming stripped 10 bases from V and 0 bases from J, with 19 bases between. CDR1 is SEHNR, CDR2 FQNEAQ, per germline (reference sequence). CDR3 length: 15 residues. Here the CDR3 DNA reads TGTGCCACAGAGTGGACAGAAACTATCTCCTACGAGCAGTACTTC. The encoded protein is CATEWTETISYEQYF.

This sequence joins TRBV9 and TRBJ2-1, with 8 bases that match TRBD1. Unmatched junction bases numbered 5, after V lost 4 bases and J lost 2 bases. The CDR3 totals 15 residues. Looked up from germline, CDR1 is SGDLS and CDR2 is YYNGEE. The CDR3 sequence is CASSTDRETYNEQFF. CDR3 in DNA: TGTGCCAGCAGCACGGACAGGGAAACCTACAATGAGCAGTTCTTC.

This clonotype was seen only once. V and J are TRBV9 and TRBJ2-3; no clear D. V lost 0 bases and J lost 0, with 5 bases in between. This CDR3 is 14 amino acids long. Per germline, CDR1 SGDLS and CDR2 YYNGEE. The chain's CDR3 is CASSVGLSTDTQYF. The CDR3 DNA reads as TGTGCCAGCAGCGTAGGGCTTAGCACAGATACGCAGTATTTT.

This chain connects TRBV7-9 to TRBJ1-1; D not resolved. The germline V gene encodes CDR1 SEHNR and CDR2 FQNEAQ (reference sequence). The CDR3 extends over 11 amino acids. Trimming left V 7 bases short and J 5 bases short, with 8 bases between. CDR3 bases: TGTGCCAGCACCCCCGGGACTGAAGCTTTCTTT. It codes for CASTPGTEAFF.

This clonotype was seen a few times. The chain carries TRBV20-1 and TRBJ1-2; D is unclear. Germline V gives CDR1 DFQATT, CDR2 SNEGSKA (reference sequence). This CDR3 comprises 13 residues. Trimming cost V 4 bases and J 5 bases, with 14 bases left between them. CDR3 sequence reads: CSAMQDGKYGYTF. The CDR3 DNA reads as TGCAGTGCTATGCAGGACGGGAAATATGGCTACACCTTC.

This clonotype has a count of ten or more. The chain couples TRBV19 to TRBJ1-2; 7 bases agree with TRBD1. Germline CDR1 is LNHDA and CDR2 is SQIVND (reference sequence). With V trimmed by 5 bases and J by 5 bases, 20 bases remained unmatched. The CDR3 has 18 amino acids. CDR3 nucleotides: TGTGCCAGTAGTTCGCACCTTACCGAGGACAGGAATTTGTATGGCTACACCTTC. Encoded protein: CASSSHLTEDRNLYGYTF.

This clonotype was counted many times. CDR3 region: CSVEGGATLPYEQYF. The CDR3 DNA sequence: TGCAGCGTTGAAGGGGGAGCCACCCTTCCCTACGAGCAGTACTTC. The chain links TRBV29-1 to TRBJ2-7; the D gene is possibly TRBD2 (5 bases). CDR1 is SQVTM and CDR2 is ANQGSEA in the germline V gene. Trimming removed 1 base at V and 2 bases at J, with 15 bases between. The CDR3 consists of 15 residues.

The chain carries TRBV6-5 and TRBJ2-5; possibly TRBD2 for D (6 bases). V was shortened by 0 bases and J by 4 bases, with 12 bases between the two germline ends. CDR3 length: 15 amino acids. Per the germline V gene, CDR1 is MNHEY and CDR2 is SVGAGI. DNA for the CDR3: TGTGCCAGCAGTTACTCGAACTCCGGGGGAGAGACCCAGTACTTC. Protein: CASSYSNSGGETQYF.

This clonotype has at least ten counts. The chain recombines TRBV7-9 with TRBJ1-2, with D uncertain. Trimming shortened V by 0 bases and J by 8 bases, and 13 bases separated the two germline ends. CDR3 length equals 14 residues. The germline gives CDR1 SEHNR, CDR2 FQNEAQ (reference sequence). The CDR3 nucleotides read TGTGCCAGCAGCTTAGCTAGTCCCGAGGGCGGCTACACCTTC. This encodes CASSLASPEGGYTF.

About this clonotype: Being one base from a much bigger clone, this may be a read error. The chain recombines TRBV4-2 with TRBJ1-1, with TRBD1 identical over 7 bases. The CDR3 contains 16 residues. V lost 3 bases to trimming and J lost 0 bases; unmatched junction nucleotides: 7. Germline CDR1 LGHNA, CDR2 YNFKEQ. CDR3 sequence (DNA): TGTGCCAGCAGCCAGAGTCGGGGACAGTTGAACACTGAAGCTTTCTTT. Its translation: CASSQSRGQLNTEAFF.

This clonotype has a count of ten or more. The chain has TRBV6-4 and TRBJ2-3, with D possibly being TRBD1 (5 bases). Germline V lookup: CDR1 MRHNA, CDR2 SNTAGT. The V gene lost 2 bases and the J gene lost 4 bases, with 13 bases spanning the gap. CDR3 length equals 15 residues. CDR3: CASSDDPGLADTQYF. DNA for the CDR3: TGTGCCAGCAGTGACGACCCAGGGCTGGCAGATACGCAGTATTTT.

The V call is TRBV19, the J call TRBJ2-1; unclear D gene. Trimming removed 3 bases from V and 5 bases from J, with 8 bases in between. The germline CDR1 and CDR2 sequences are LNHDA and SQIVND (reference sequence). This CDR3 region has 13 residues. The CDR3 DNA reads as TGTGCCAGTAGTATCGGAGCCAACAATGAGCAGTTCTTC. Its translation: CASSIGANNEQFF.

The count of this clonotype is one. The V call is TRBV24-1, the J call TRBJ2-5, with a possible D match to TRBD2 (6 bases). V dropped 4 bases and J dropped 1 base, with 15 bases sitting between them. The CDR3 sequence is 16 residues long. Germline V CDR1 and CDR2: KGHDR, SFDVKD. CDR3 nucleotide sequence: TGTGCCACCAGTGAAGCCACCCGGGGAGGCCAAGAGACCCAGTACTTC. Encoded protein: CATSEATRGGQETQYF.

Many counts were recorded for this clonotype. The chain is built from TRBV10-3 and TRBJ2-3, with 11 bases matching TRBD2. This CDR3 is 15 amino acids long. The germline V gene encodes CDR1 ENHRY and CDR2 SYGVKD. The V gene end was trimmed by 10 bases and the J gene end by 2 bases; junction bases not matched to a gene: 8. CDR3: CATLAGGPLTDTQYF. The CDR3 bases are TGTGCCACCCTAGCGGGAGGCCCCCTCACAGATACGCAGTATTTT.

V is TRBV7-2 and J is TRBJ1-1; D gene uncertain. There are 12 residues in the CDR3. V was cut by 4 bases and J by 8 bases, with 11 bases left in between. Germline V gene sequence: CDR1 SGHTA, CDR2 FQGNSA. The CDR3 DNA is TGTGCCAGCAGCTCGATAGTAGAGGAAGCTTTCTTT. This codes for CASSSIVEEAFF.

Of note for this clonotype: The germline gene is not matched at one end of the junction; a read error may be the cause. This chain links TRBV5-8 with TRBJ2-7; D not certain. Germline V lookup: CDR1 SGHTS, CDR2 YDEGEE. This CDR3 contains 11 residues. Written as DNA, the CDR3 is TGCGCCAGCAAATATCAGGTCGAGCAGTACTTC. Protein: CASKYQVEQYF.

This clonotype was recorded many times. The chain combines TRBV14 with TRBJ2-7; 7 bases map to TRBD1. The CDR3 contains 13 residues. Germline-derived CDR1 and CDR2 are SGHDN and FVKESK. The trim removed 8 bases at V and 0 bases at J, leaving 4 bases unmatched. The CDR3 is CASSTGVSYEQYF. The CDR3 DNA follows: TGTGCCAGCTCAACAGGGGTCTCCTACGAGCAGTACTTC.

V usage is TRBV7-2 and J usage is TRBJ1-2, with TRBD1 matching 8 bases. The CDR3 runs to 13 residues. J gave up 12 bases and V 4 bases, and 10 bases lay outside the gene matches. Germline loops: CDR1 SGHTA, CDR2 FQGNSA. CDR3 in DNA: TGTGCCAGCAGCTCCGACAGGGGAGCTGGAAACACCTTC. It yields the protein CASSSDRGAGNTF.

This clonotype was observed at least ten times. The genes are TRBV24-1 and TRBJ2-2; D may be TRBD1 or TRBD2 (6 bases each). V gave up 2 bases and J gave up 4 bases, with 13 bases separating them. The CDR3 runs 16 residues. Germline assignment: CDR1 KGHDR and CDR2 SFDVKD. This CDR3 is CATSDSAGHSTGELFF. CDR3 nucleotides: TGTGCCACCAGTGATTCGGCGGGACACAGCACCGGGGAGCTGTTTTTT.

The rearrangement links TRBV6-5 to TRBJ1-5, with D perhaps TRBD1 (6 bases). V lost 6 bases to trimming and J lost 1 base, with 13 bases between them. The length of the CDR3 is 15 residues. Looked up from germline, CDR1 is MNHEY and CDR2 is SVGAGI. The CDR3 spells CASSRRGASNQPQHF. The CDR3 DNA is TGTGCCAGCAGCCGCCGGGGGGCGAGCAATCAGCCCCAGCATTTT.